What follows is one T cell receptor beta chain and its context. Its target is unknown. These data are taken from a study of cytomegalovirus exposure and HLA in healthy donors. Points from the study as a whole: The study carried out a later analysis of TCR beta sequences. It associated about 15,000 of them with specific HLA alleles at a false discovery rate of 0.05. Common viral pathogens (according to a later analysis) appeared linked to several of the most significant clusters. Usually a TCR sequence was rare, but some public TCRs were found in many donors.

J gave up 4 bases and V 7 bases, and 8 bases lay outside the gene matches. The CDR3 sequence is 14 residues long. Germline CDR1 reads SQVTM; CDR2 reads ANQGSEA. The primer mix had 60 Vbeta and 13 Jbeta primers. Data came from immunoSEQ multiplex PCR; TCRdb stores just in-frame clones and leaves some out. The sample has 180,000 or so clones, 60% to 80% seen once. The V and J genes are TRBV29-1 and TRBJ2-1, with 9 bases matching TRBD1. The TCR comes from a woman in her thirties or forties in good health and CMV-seropositive. Sequencing used PBMCs. The CDR3 region is CSAATGGAYNEQFF. CDR3 DNA: TGCAGCGCTGCCACAGGGGGCGCTTACAATGAGCAGTTCTTC.